This T cell receptor beta chain comes out of a study of OX40 agonist ivuxolimab in advanced cancers. Sequencing was performed with immunoSEQ multiplex PCR; in TCRdb, only in-frame clones are kept and a portion is missing. Of 70,000 to 95,000 clones in the sample, around 94% were seen once. Germline assignment: CDR1 MNHNS and CDR2 SASEGT. The length of the CDR3 is 12 residues. The V end was cut by 10 bases, the J end by 7 bases, with 16 bases between. This sequence was found in an adult with an advanced solid tumor such as melanoma, head and neck, liver or kidney cancer. The chain is built from TRBV6-1 and TRBJ1-1; D may be TRBD1 (5 bases). This sample comprised CD4+ or CD8+ T cells sorted from blood, obtained in a trial of the OX40 agonist ivuxolimab. The CDR3 loop is CATEGQSIEAFF. For the CDR3, the DNA is TGTGCCACGGAGGGGCAGTCGATTGAAGCTTTCTTT.